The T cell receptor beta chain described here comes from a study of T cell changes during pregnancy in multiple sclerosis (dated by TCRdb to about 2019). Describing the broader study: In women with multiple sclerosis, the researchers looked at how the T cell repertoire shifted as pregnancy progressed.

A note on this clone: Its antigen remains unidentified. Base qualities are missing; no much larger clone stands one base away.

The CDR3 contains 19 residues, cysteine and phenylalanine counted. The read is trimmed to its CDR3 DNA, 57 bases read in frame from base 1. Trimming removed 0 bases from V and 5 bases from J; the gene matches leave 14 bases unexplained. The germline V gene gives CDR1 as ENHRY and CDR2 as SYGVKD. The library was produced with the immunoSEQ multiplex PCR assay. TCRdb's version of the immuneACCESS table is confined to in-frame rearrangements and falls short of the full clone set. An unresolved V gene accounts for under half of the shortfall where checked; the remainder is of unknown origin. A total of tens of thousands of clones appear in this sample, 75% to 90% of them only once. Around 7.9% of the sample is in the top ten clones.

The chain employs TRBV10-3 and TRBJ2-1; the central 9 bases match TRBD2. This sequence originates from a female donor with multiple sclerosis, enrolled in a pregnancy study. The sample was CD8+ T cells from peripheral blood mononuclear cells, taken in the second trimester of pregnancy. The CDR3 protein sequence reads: CAISESSPFLAGGDNEQFF. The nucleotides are TGTGCCATCAGTGAGTCCTCTCCCTTTTTGGCGGGGGGGGACAATGAGCAGTTCTTC.